A single sample is the source of the 23 T cell receptor beta chains below, sequenced in a study of cytotoxic CD8 clonotypes in ibrutinib-treated CLL. TCRdb's table, derived via immunoSEQ multiplex PCR, lists solely in-frame clones and lacks some. Here the sample spans 200,000 to 250,000 clones, around 70% being singletons. The material sequenced was PBMCs, taken after 12 months of ibrutinib treatment. The receptor source for this set is a human donor with chronic lymphocytic leukemia.

The gene calls are TRBV30 and TRBJ1-2; D gene unclear. This CDR3 has 12 amino acids. Germline V gene sequence: CDR1 GTSNPN, CDR2 SVGIG (reference sequence). Trimming took off 1 base at V and 7 bases at J, with 10 bases between the two ends. CDR3 DNA: TGTGCCTGGAGTGGCGGATTGGGTGGCTACACCTTC. It yields the protein CAWSGGLGGYTF.

The chain recombines TRBV5-1 with TRBJ1-2; TRBD1 agrees at 9 bases. J gave up 5 bases and V 5 bases, and 7 bases lay outside the gene matches. The V gene's germline CDR1 is SGHRS and CDR2 YFSETQ. There are 14 residues in the CDR3. The CDR3 reads CASSHTGGGYGYTF. The CDR3 coding sequence is TGCGCCAGCAGTCACACAGGGGGCGGTTATGGCTACACCTTC. The full variable domain, its missing parts supplied by reference TRBV5-1 and TRBJ1-2, is KAGVTQTPRYLIKTRGQQVTLSCSPISGHRSVSWYQQTPGQGLQFLFEYFSETQRNKGNFPGRFSGRQFSNSRSEMNVSTLELGDSALYLCASSHTGGGYGYTFGSGTRLTVV.

There are a few counts of this clone. The chain has TRBV5-6 and TRBJ1-3, with 12 positions matching TRBD1. CDR1 is SGHDT, CDR2 YYEEEE, per germline. With 4 bases clipped from V and 5 bases from J, the junction kept 10 bases outside the gene matches. The CDR3 runs 17 residues. CDR3 amino acids: CASSPLTGQGARNTIYF. CDR3 in DNA: TGTGCCAGCAGCCCGCTTACGGGACAGGGGGCGAGAAACACCATATATTTT.

The J gene is TRBJ2-7, the V gene TRBV7-9; 10 nucleotides match TRBD1. V lost 4 bases and J lost 7; bases outside the gene matches: 7. CDR1 is SEHNR, CDR2 FQNEAQ, per germline (reference sequence). CDR3 length: 14 amino acids. Here the CDR3 DNA reads TGTGCCAGCAGCTCCCGACAGGGGGCGGATGAGCAGTACTTC. Encoded protein: CASSSRQGADEQYF.

The J gene is TRBJ1-1, the V gene TRBV5-1; TRBD1 matches at 9 bases. V lost 3 bases to trimming and J lost 7 bases; unmatched junction nucleotides: 7. Germline V gene lookup returns CDR1 SGHRS and CDR2 YFSETQ. This CDR3 region has 14 residues. The CDR3 region has the DNA TGCGCCAGCAGCTCCTCGGGACAGGGCCTTGAAGCTTTCTTT. Translation gives CASSSSGQGLEAFF.

This clone was seen a few times. CDR3 nucleotide sequence: TGTGCCAGCAGTTACGGGCAGGGAGCGAAAGGACTGTTTTTT. It yields the protein CASSYGQGAKGLFF. The rearrangement links TRBV6-5 to TRBJ1-4; TRBD1 is a possible D gene (5 bases). Trimming shortened V by 2 bases and J by 13 bases, and 17 bases separated the two germline ends. This CDR3 comprises 14 residues. Germline V gives CDR1 MNHEY, CDR2 SVGAGI.

This rearrangement joins TRBV5-1 to TRBJ2-7; D may be TRBD2 (5 bases). Deletions cut 0 bases from V and 0 bases from J, with 7 bases between. CDR3 length: 14 residues. Germline values: CDR1 SGHRS, CDR2 YFSETQ. The CDR3 DNA sequence: TGCGCCAGCAGCTTGGCGGCGGGCTCCTACGAGCAGTACTTC. This codes for CASSLAAGSYEQYF.

This chain uses TRBV30 with TRBJ1-6; 7 bases agree with TRBD1. CDR1 is GTSNPN and CDR2 is SVGIG in the germline V gene (reference sequence). This CDR3 has 13 residues. V was pared by 5 bases and J by 9 bases, with 7 bases of the junction left unmatched. The CDR3 here is CAWGDSFGSPLHF. The CDR3 DNA reads as TGTGCCTGGGGGGACAGTTTCGGTTCACCCCTCCACTTT.

Here the CDR3 DNA reads TGTGCCAGCAGCTTACAGGGATGGGCCGGGGAGCTGTTTTTT. It codes for CASSLQGWAGELFF. The rearrangement uses TRBV7-8 and TRBJ2-2; possibly TRBD1 for D (5 bases). Germline V gives CDR1 SGHVS, CDR2 FQNEAQ. Trimming took 2 bases from V and 6 from J, leaving 10 bases between them. This CDR3 is 14 amino acids long.

The V call is TRBV11-2, the J call TRBJ2-7; a possible D gene is TRBD2 (5 bases). V lost 5 bases to trimming and J lost 0 bases, with 17 bases between them. The germline CDR1 and CDR2 sequences are SGHAT and FQNNGV. The CDR3 runs to 16 residues. Here the CDR3 DNA reads TGTGCCAGCAGCCCCCGGGGAAGAAGGAGCTCCTACGAGCAGTACTTC. Residues: CASSPRGRRSSYEQYF. The full variable domain, with the rest looked up from reference TRBV11-2 and TRBJ2-7, is EAGVAQSPRYKIIEKRQSVAFWCNPISGHATLYWYQQILGQGPKLLIQFQNNGVVDDSQLPKDRFSAERLKGVDSTLKIQPAKLEDSAVYLCASSPRGRRSSYEQYFGPGTRLTVT.

This rearrangement joins TRBV6-4 to TRBJ2-7; possible D gene TRBD2, 6 bases. Deletions cut 6 bases from V and 5 bases from J, with 23 bases between. CDR1 is MRHNA, CDR2 SNTAGT, per germline. The CDR3 consists of 16 residues. The CDR3 spells CASSAPNRLGFHEQYF. As DNA, the CDR3 is TGTGCCAGCAGCGCCCCAAACCGACTAGGTTTCCACGAGCAGTACTTC.

The J gene is TRBJ2-5, the V gene TRBV6-6; D is unclear. V lost 9 bases to trimming and J lost 5 bases, with 13 bases between them. Germline V gives CDR1 MNHNY, CDR2 SVGAGI (reference sequence). The CDR3 has 12 amino acids. The CDR3 is CASGFRVETQYF. DNA of the CDR3: TGTGCCAGTGGATTTAGGGTGGAGACCCAGTACTTC.

This chain joins TRBV28 and TRBJ1-5, with a possible D match to TRBD1 (6 bases). This CDR3 has 14 residues. Per the germline V gene, CDR1 is MDHEN and CDR2 is SYDVKM. Trimming removed 2 bases from V and 7 bases from J, with 12 bases in between. Written as DNA, the CDR3 is TGTGCCAGCAGTTTACCTCACAGGGAACAGCCCCAGCATTTT. Amino acids: CASSLPHREQPQHF.

This sequence joins TRBV5-1 and TRBJ1-5, with unresolved D. The CDR3 is made up of 15 amino acids. Germline loops: CDR1 SGHRS, CDR2 YFSETQ. Trimming pared 0 bases from V and 5 bases from J, leaving 12 bases between. CDR3 sequence: CASSLGPAGYQPQHF. As DNA, the CDR3 is TGCGCCAGCAGCTTGGGCCCCGCGGGGTATCAGCCCCAGCATTTT.

The chain joins TRBV30 to TRBJ1-2; D is uncertain. Trimming pared 3 bases from V and 0 bases from J, leaving 8 bases between. The CDR3 consists of 13 residues. Per germline, CDR1 GTSNPN and CDR2 SVGIG (reference sequence). The CDR3 DNA follows: TGTGCCTGGAGGATAGAGCCTAACTATGGCTACACCTTC. This translates into CAWRIEPNYGYTF.

This clone was recorded only once. The chain carries TRBV28 and TRBJ1-5; D perhaps matches TRBD1 (6 bases). Trimming stripped 7 bases from V and 4 bases from J, with 23 bases between. Germline V lookup: CDR1 MDHEN, CDR2 SYDVKM. The CDR3 extends over 17 amino acids. The CDR3 loop reads CASNGRQGTLRNQPQHF. CDR3 DNA sequence: TGTGCCAGCAACGGGCGGCAGGGGACACTTCGGAATCAGCCCCAGCATTTT.

The chain employs TRBV5-1 and TRBJ1-4; D is undetermined. The V and J ends lost 4 bases and 3 bases respectively, with 16 bases between them. The germline V gene has CDR1 SGHRS and CDR2 YFSETQ. The CDR3 runs 16 residues. The DNA for the CDR3 is TGCGCCAGCAGCGCCCCCCTGGGCAGCCCTAATGAAAAACTGTTTTTT. Translating it yields CASSAPLGSPNEKLFF.

The genes are TRBV25-1 and TRBJ2-7; a weak D match, TRBD2 (6 bases). Trimming removed 0 bases at V and 3 bases at J, with 15 bases between. This CDR3 has 16 amino acids. The germline V gene has CDR1 MGHDK and CDR2 SYGVNS. CDR3 bases: TGTGCCAGCAGTGAATACGGCCGGGCGGGAAGCTACGAGCAGTACTTC. Translation: CASSEYGRAGSYEQYF.

This clone was found many times. The V call is TRBV7-2, the J call TRBJ2-2, with 11 positions matching TRBD2. V shed 4 bases and J 4 bases; nucleotides not matched to a gene: 5. This CDR3 is 16 amino acids long. The germline V gene encodes CDR1 SGHTA and CDR2 FQGNSA. This CDR3 is CASSSRLAGGTGELFF. CDR3 nucleotides: TGTGCCAGCAGCTCACGCCTAGCGGGAGGCACCGGGGAGCTGTTTTTT.

This clone has a handful of counts. The chain joins TRBV30 to TRBJ1-2, with D possibly being TRBD1 (5 bases). The CDR3 has 14 residues. Trimming stripped 0 bases from V and 2 bases from J, with 10 bases between. The germline gives CDR1 GTSNPN, CDR2 SVGIG (reference sequence). CDR3 sequence: CAWSVGAKNYGYTF. For the CDR3, the DNA is TGTGCCTGGAGTGTCGGGGCCAAAAACTATGGCTACACCTTC.

CDR3 in DNA: TGCGCCAGCAGCCAAAGCGGGAGGGGGATCTACGAGCAGTACTTC. It specifies CASSQSGRGIYEQYF. The chain carries TRBV4-3 and TRBJ2-7; 10 nucleotides align to TRBD2. J was trimmed by 3 bases and V by 2 bases; bases with no gene match: 4. CDR3 length: 15 residues. Per germline, CDR1 LGHNA and CDR2 YSLEER.

The J gene is TRBJ1-6, the V gene TRBV5-5; the D is unclear. Trimming removed 2 bases from V and 10 bases from J, with 16 bases in between. Germline CDR1 is SGHKS and CDR2 is YYEKEE (reference sequence). This CDR3 comprises 15 residues. CDR3 nucleotide sequence: TGTGCCAGCAGCTTTGAGAAGGGAGTTGGCTCACCCCTCCACTTT. Residues: CASSFEKGVGSPLHF. The full variable domain, rest sourced from reference TRBV5-5 and TRBJ1-6, is DAGVTQSPTHLIKTRGQQVTLRCSPISGHKSVSWYQQVLGQGPQFIFQYYEKEERGRGNFPDRFSARQFPNYSSELNVNALLLGDSALYLCASSFEKGVGSPLHFGNGTRLTVT.

This clone was observed a few times. The V gene is TRBV5-1, the J gene TRBJ1-5; D ambiguous. The germline gives CDR1 SGHRS, CDR2 YFSETQ. Trimming stripped 0 bases from V and 2 bases from J, with 6 bases between. The CDR3 extends over 14 amino acids. CDR3 protein: CASSLGIGNQPQHF. CDR3 DNA: TGCGCCAGCAGCTTGGGGATAGGCAATCAGCCCCAGCATTTT.